Listed below are T cell receptor beta chains from one sample, sequenced in a study of CD8 T cells in ankylosing spondylitis. One entry per CDR3 protein, called by TCRdb with MiXCR from the 5' RACE reads. The sample gives more than 250,000 distinct CDR3 sequences, approximately 8.2% of which show up once; approximately 14% is in the top ten. The sequenced sample consisted of blood, either unsorted or a sorted T cell fraction (not recorded which). These receptors were obtained from a male donor with ankylosing spondylitis. Both conserved end residues are part of each CDR3. A D gene is named only where the DNA matches it firmly. The size field is filled for only some rows; it gives once, few, many or a size class.

d_gene	abundance	v_gene	j_gene	CDR3nt	CDR3aa
TRBD1	few	TRBV6-2/TRBV6-3	TRBJ2-2	TGTGCCAGCAGTTCCCGACAGGGAACCGGGGAGCTGTTTTTT	CASSSRQGTGELFF
.	few	TRBV27	TRBJ1-4	TGTGCCAGCAGTACTAATGAAAAACTGTTTTTT	CASSTNEKLFF
.	few	TRBV29-1	TRBJ2-3	TGCAGCGTTGATAAAGTCGGGGGAAGGGCAGATACGCAGTATTTT	CSVDKVGGRADTQYF
TRBD2	.	TRBV7-9	TRBJ2-3	TGTGCCAGCAGCCCAGTGCGGGAGTTAAGGACAGATACGCAGTATTTT	CASSPVRELRTDTQYF
TRBD1	many	TRBV20-1	TRBJ1-1	TGCAGTGCTACAAGGGACAGGGGGTTCACTGAAGCTTTCTTT	CSATRDRGFTEAFF
.	.	TRBV12-3/TRBV12-4	TRBJ2-5	TGTGCCAGCAGTTCCTCGGTCGCGTACCAAGAGACCCAGTACTTC	CASSSSVAYQETQYF
.	few	TRBV5-1	TRBJ2-4	TGCGCCAGCAGCGGGCGTGGCAGGGACATTCAGTACTTC	CASSGRGRDIQYF
.	.	TRBV27	TRBJ2-7	TGTGCCAGCAGCTTTAGCGGACCATCCTACGAGCAGTACTTC	CASSFSGPSYEQYF
TRBD2	many	TRBV10-3	TRBJ2-7	TGTGCCATCAGCCTTGGACTAGCGGGAAGCTCCTACGAGCAGTACTTC	CAISLGLAGSSYEQYF
.	many	TRBV5-6	TRBJ2-1	TGTGCCAGCAGCTTAAACTACAATGAGCAGTTCTTC	CASSLNYNEQFF
TRBD1	many	TRBV12-3/TRBV12-4	TRBJ1-5	TGTGCCAGCAGGGGACAGGGGAGGGACAGCAATCAGCCCCAGCATTTT	CASRGQGRDSNQPQHF
.	few	TRBV28	TRBJ2-7	TGTGCCAGCGGACTACCCTACGAGCAGTACTTC	CASGLPYEQYF
TRBD2	few	TRBV4-2	TRBJ2-5	TGTGCCAGCAGCCAAAATTCGCGCGGGCTAGCGGGAGCTGAGACCCAGTACTTC	CASSQNSRGLAGAETQYF
.	few	TRBV15	TRBJ1-3	TGTGCCACCAGCGGAGGGGGAAACGGTTTTTTCTCTGGAAACACCATATATTTT	CATSGGGNGFFSGNTIYF
TRBD1	few	TRBV27	TRBJ1-5	TGTGCCAGCAGTTTAAACAGGGGAAGCAAGCCCCAGCATTTT	CASSLNRGSKPQHF
TRBD1	few	TRBV7-9	TRBJ2-1	TGTGCCAGCAGCTTGCGTCAGGGGGTACCCAATGAGCAGTTCTTC	CASSLRQGVPNEQFF